A single T cell receptor beta chain is shown here with its context. Its antigen is unidentified. Using immunoSEQ multiplex PCR, the repertoire was profiled, and TCRdb retains in-frame clones only, with some absent. Found here are around 2.1 million clones, 90% to 96% of them singletons; the top ten hold around 0.13%. V lost 7 bases, J lost 5 bases, and 7 bases stayed unmatched. This CDR3 has 14 residues. The germline CDR1 and CDR2 sequences are MNHNY and SVGAGI (reference sequence). The data belong to a study of shared clonotypes between healthy human individuals. General study points: When naive CD4 clonotypes were compared across a handful of donors, approximately 5% were shared.

Sequenced input: naive CD4+ T cells sorted from blood. Subset meaning: CD45RA+ positively selected. The origin of this receptor is a man aged 18 to 30 in good health. The rearrangement uses TRBV6-6 and TRBJ2-3; 9 positions agree with TRBD2. DNA of the CDR3: TGTGCCAGCAACCGGCTAGCGGGGTTAGATACGCAGTATTTT. It encodes CASNRLAGLDTQYF.